Below are 27 T cell receptor beta chains sequenced from a single sample in a study of CD8 T cells in Susac syndrome. Reverse transcription of roughly 0.5 to 1 ug RNA was performed with random hexamers. One entry per CDR3 protein results from TCRdb running MiXCR on the immunoSEQ multiplex PCR reads. The repertoire holds 330,000 or so distinct CDR3 sequences, with around 85% as singletons. What was sequenced was CD8+ T cells from PBMCs. The receptors here all came from a human donor with multiple sclerosis.

The J gene is TRBJ1-1, the V gene TRBV4-1, with D unresolved. CDR1 and CDR2 from the germline V gene are MGHRA and YSYEKL. The CDR3 is 15 amino acids. V lost 8 bases and J 0 bases, leaving 16 bases between the germline ends. For the CDR3, the DNA is TGCGCCAGCGCTTGGGCAGGCTCCTTGAACACTGAAGCTTTCTTT. Translated, it gives CASAWAGSLNTEAFF.

The chain couples TRBV11-2 to TRBJ2-5, with D possibly TRBD2 on 5 matching bases. Germline V lookup: CDR1 SGHAT, CDR2 FQNNGV. This CDR3 region has 13 residues. The V end lost 2 bases, the J end lost 6 bases, and 10 bases lay between the germline ends. CDR3 protein: CASSLRGSKTQYF. CDR3 nucleotides: TGTGCCAGCAGCTTAAGAGGGAGTAAGACCCAGTACTTC.

V and J are TRBV20-1 and TRBJ2-5, with D perhaps TRBD1 or TRBD2 (5 bases each). Germline V gene data show CDR1 as DFQATT and CDR2 as SNEGSKA (reference sequence). V dropped 4 bases and J dropped 3 bases, with 18 bases sitting between them. The CDR3 spans 15 residues. The CDR3 loop is CSAIPYRGREETQYF. The CDR3 DNA sequence: TGCAGTGCTATCCCCTACCGGGGCCGGGAAGAGACCCAGTACTTC.

V is TRBV7-2 and J is TRBJ2-3, with D perhaps assigned TRBD1 or TRBD2 (5 bases each). Trimming took off 3 bases at V and 1 base at J, with 14 bases between the two ends. The germline gives CDR1 SGHTA, CDR2 FQGNSA. The CDR3 contains 16 residues. The CDR3 sequence is CASSFPGPTRTDTQYF. CDR3 nucleotide sequence: TGTGCCAGCAGCTTTCCGGGACCTACCCGCACAGATACGCAGTATTTT. The whole variable domain, remainder taken from reference TRBV7-2 and TRBJ2-3, is GAGVSQSPSNKVTEKGKDVELRCDPISGHTALYWYRQSLGQGLEFLIYFQGNSAPDKSGLPSDRFSAERTGGSVSTLTIQRTQQEDSAVYLCASSFPGPTRTDTQYFGPGTRLTVL.

The chain employs TRBV29-1 and TRBJ2-1; weak D call: TRBD2 (6 bases). Trimming cost V 5 bases and J 2 bases, with 13 bases left between them. The CDR3 runs to 14 residues. Per germline, CDR1 SQVTM and CDR2 ANQGSEA. The CDR3: CSVTLAPPYNEQFF. DNA for the CDR3: TGCAGCGTTACGCTAGCGCCCCCCTACAATGAGCAGTTCTTC.

The genes are TRBV28 and TRBJ2-5, with 10 positions matching TRBD1. V lost 8 bases, J lost 5 bases, and 14 bases stayed unmatched. This CDR3 region has 16 residues. Looked up from germline, CDR1 is MDHEN and CDR2 is SYDVKM. This CDR3 is CASGPFGTGAAETQYF. The CDR3 nucleotides read TGTGCCAGCGGGCCGTTCGGGACAGGGGCGGCGGAGACCCAGTACTTC.

This chain joins TRBV6-2 or TRBV6-3 and TRBJ2-1, with a weak D call TRBD2 (5 bases). This CDR3 is built from 13 residues. Germline CDR1 reads MNHEY; CDR2 reads SVGEGT. V was shortened by 5 bases and J by 8 bases, with 13 bases between the two germline ends. CDR3 in amino acids: CASSERTVDEQFF. The CDR3 region has the DNA TGTGCCAGCAGTGAGAGGACTGTGGATGAGCAGTTCTTC.

This clonotype has a single count. The J gene is TRBJ2-7, the V gene TRBV9; tentatively, D is TRBD1 (6 bases). V lost 2 bases and J lost 3, with 15 bases in between. There are 15 residues in the CDR3. Germline values: CDR1 SGDLS, CDR2 YYNGEE. The CDR3 DNA sequence: TGTGCCAGCAGCGTCGGGACAACCGGCGGCTACGAGCAGTACTTC. Its translation is CASSVGTTGGYEQYF.

The V gene is TRBV6-2 or TRBV6-3, the J gene TRBJ2-1, with 11 positions matching TRBD2. The CDR3 covers 15 residues. Germline CDR1 MNHEY, CDR2 SVGEGT. Losses at the gene ends were 3 bases for V and 7 bases for J; bases not matched to a gene: 5. Here the CDR3 reads CASSYPSGGKNEQFF. DNA of the CDR3: TGTGCCAGCAGTTATCCTAGCGGGGGGAAAAATGAGCAGTTCTTC.

This clonotype was found a few times. The junction does not match germline at one end; this may be a read error. The chain is built from TRBV5-1 and TRBJ1-1; 8 bases align to TRBD1. This CDR3 comprises 15 residues. Germline lookup yields CDR1 SGHRS and CDR2 YFSETQ. The CDR3 DNA sequence: TGTGCCAGCAGCTTAGCCCAGGGGGCGAACACTGAAGCTTTCTTT. Translation: CASSLAQGANTEAFF.

The V call is TRBV7-9, the J call TRBJ1-1, with 7 bases matching TRBD1. CDR1 is SEHNR, CDR2 FQNEAQ, per germline (reference sequence). The CDR3 length is 17 residues. The V and J ends lost 3 bases and 1 base, in that order; junction bases with no gene match: 11. The CDR3 here is CASSFLQLGTANTEAFF. Written as DNA, the CDR3 is TGTGCCAGCAGCTTCCTGCAGTTAGGGACAGCGAACACTGAAGCTTTCTTT.

The V call is TRBV6-2 or TRBV6-3, the J call TRBJ2-3, with TRBD2 matching 8 bases. After removal of 0 bases from V and 1 base from J, the junction contained 6 bases not matched to a gene. The CDR3 contains 17 residues. Germline values: CDR1 MNHEY, CDR2 SVGEGT. Here the CDR3 DNA reads TGTGCCAGCAGTTACTCCAGTAGCGGGAAGCGCACAGATACGCAGTATTTT. It translates to CASSYSSSGKRTDTQYF.

In DNA, the CDR3 is TGTGCCAGCAGTTTAATAATGGGCGGGGAAGCTAACTATGGCTACACCTTC. Encoded protein: CASSLIMGGEANYGYTF. J is TRBJ1-2 and V is TRBV27; no firm D call. Germline CDR1 is MNHEY and CDR2 is SMNVEV (reference sequence). This CDR3 has 17 amino acids. The ends were cut back, 2 bases at V and 0 bases at J, with 16 bases in the middle.

The chain employs TRBV7-6 and TRBJ2-1; D may be TRBD2 (6 bases). The CDR3 has 16 residues. Germline loops: CDR1 SGHVS, CDR2 FNYEAQ. V lost 1 base to trimming and J lost 2 bases, with 12 bases between them. The CDR3 coding sequence is TGTGCCAGCAGCTTAGGTCGCGGGATGGCCTACAATGAGCAGTTCTTC. This translates into CASSLGRGMAYNEQFF.

The chain is built from TRBV19 and TRBJ1-5, with D perhaps matching TRBD1 (5 bases). V lost 10 bases, J lost 0 bases, and 16 bases lay in between. Germline CDR1 reads LNHDA; CDR2 reads SQIVND (reference sequence). The CDR3 is made up of 15 amino acids. This chain's CDR3 is CATLSGTYSNQPQHF. CDR3 in DNA: TGTGCCACTCTCTCCGGGACTTATAGCAATCAGCCCCAGCATTTT.

V is TRBV7-9 and J is TRBJ1-4; D gene uncertain. This CDR3 comprises 15 residues. V lost 5 bases, J lost 4 bases, and 14 bases lay in between. Germline V gene lookup returns CDR1 SEHNR and CDR2 FQNEAQ (reference sequence). The CDR3 protein is CASSGGRANNEKLFF. CDR3 in DNA: TGTGCCAGCAGCGGAGGGCGTGCGAATAATGAAAAACTGTTTTTT.

The chain uses TRBV3-1 and TRBJ2-6; 8 nucleotides line up with TRBD1. The ends lost 5 bases at V and 0 bases at J; junction bases unmatched: 6. This CDR3 spans 17 amino acids. CDR1 and CDR2 from the germline V gene are LGHDT and YNNKEL (reference sequence). The CDR3 spells CASSSGQVISGANVLTF. CDR3 sequence (DNA): TGTGCCAGCAGCTCGGGACAGGTGATCTCTGGGGCCAACGTCCTGACTTTC.

V gene TRBV12-3 or TRBV12-4 combines with J gene TRBJ2-7; tentatively, D is TRBD1 (6 bases). CDR3 length equals 14 residues. Trimming removed 5 bases at V and 7 bases at J, with 18 bases between. The CDR3: CASSVQGLLREQYF. DNA for the CDR3: TGTGCCAGCAGTGTACAGGGTCTCCTCAGGGAGCAGTACTTC.

This chain links TRBV4-3 with TRBJ1-2, with unresolved D. From germline, CDR1 is LGHNA and CDR2 YSLEER. There are 16 residues in the CDR3. The V end lost 0 bases, the J end lost 2 bases, and 13 bases lay between the germline ends. For the CDR3, the DNA is TGCGCCAGCAGCCAAGAATTCCCGACCGTGAACTATGGCTACACCTTC. Translated, it gives CASSQEFPTVNYGYTF.

This chain links TRBV28 with TRBJ2-3; D is unclear. The CDR3 covers 12 residues. In germline, CDR1 is MDHEN, CDR2 SYDVKM. V lost 8 bases to trimming and J lost 5 bases, with 11 bases between them. As DNA, the CDR3 is TGTGCCAGCGGGTCCCCCGGAGATACGCAGTATTTT. Translation gives CASGSPGDTQYF.

The V gene is TRBV7-2, the J gene TRBJ2-4; unclear D gene. Germline-derived CDR1 and CDR2 are SGHTA and FQGNSA. V lost 1 base and J lost 1, with 11 bases in between. There are 16 residues in the CDR3. The CDR3 here is CASSLGALGAKNIQYF. CDR3 DNA: TGTGCCAGCAGCTTAGGGGCCCTGGGCGCCAAAAACATTCAGTACTTC.

The V and J genes are TRBV6-2 or TRBV6-3 and TRBJ2-6, with a weak D call TRBD1 (6 bases). CDR3 length equals 14 residues. The germline CDR1 and CDR2 sequences are MNHEY and SVGEGT. The V gene lost 6 bases and the J gene lost 2 bases, with 8 bases spanning the gap. The CDR3 sequence is CASSTGPGANVLTF. The CDR3 region has the DNA TGTGCCAGCAGCACAGGGCCTGGGGCCAACGTCCTGACTTTC.

A few counts support this clonotype. The chain has TRBV4-1 and TRBJ1-1; D is possibly TRBD1 (5 bases). V lost 1 base and J lost 0, with 12 bases in between. The CDR3 has 16 amino acids. Germline CDR1 reads MGHRA; CDR2 reads YSYEKL. CDR3: CASSQVPGRVNTEAFF. CDR3 nucleotides: TGCGCCAGCAGCCAAGTCCCAGGGAGGGTGAACACTGAAGCTTTCTTT.

The chain carries TRBV12-3 or TRBV12-4 and TRBJ1-5; 10 bases match TRBD1. The CDR3 has 19 residues. Trimming cost V 5 bases and J 2 bases; bases outside gene matches: 15. The CDR3 nucleotides are TGTGCCAGCAGTCCCCGGCCTGGGGACAGGGGATGGGGCAATCAGCCCCAGCATTTT. Its protein is CASSPRPGDRGWGNQPQHF.

This clonotype was observed a handful of times. The DNA for the CDR3 is TGTGCCACCCGTAACTTCGGACAGGGGGGCGAGCAGTACTTC. This translates into CATRNFGQGGEQYF. The chain employs TRBV24-1 and TRBJ2-7; 10 bases are shared with TRBD1. V trimming: 9 bases; J trimming: 6 bases; junction bases outside the gene matches: 10. Germline V gives CDR1 KGHDR, CDR2 SFDVKD. CDR3 length equals 14 residues.

The chain recombines TRBV27 with TRBJ2-7, with D perhaps assigned TRBD1 or TRBD2 (5 bases each). Germline V gene lookup returns CDR1 MNHEY and CDR2 SMNVEV (reference sequence). V was pared by 2 bases and J by 0 bases, with 14 bases between. CDR3 size: 16 residues. CDR3 sequence reads: CASSLIGTVSSYEQYF. The CDR3 DNA reads as TGTGCCAGCAGTTTAATAGGGACGGTGAGCTCCTACGAGCAGTACTTC.

V usage is TRBV27 and J usage is TRBJ2-1; 7 bases agree with TRBD2. CDR3 size: 14 residues. With V trimmed by 6 bases and J by 9 bases, 11 bases remained unmatched. Germline V CDR1 and CDR2: MNHEY, SMNVEV (reference sequence). The DNA of the CDR3 is TGTGCCAGCAGCCGCGGGAGCTGGGGGGGTGAGCAGTTCTTC. Its translation is CASSRGSWGGEQFF.